The 6 T cell receptor beta chains given below trace back to one sample, sequenced in a study of blood T cell repertoires in COVID-19. Using immunoSEQ multiplex PCR, the repertoire was profiled, and TCRdb retains in-frame clones only, with some absent. This sample has around 150,000 clones; roughly 80% occur once, and the top ten carry roughly 7%. The specimen was peripheral blood. These receptors came from a middle-aged woman with COVID-19, enrolled during active disease.

The V and J genes are TRBV6-5 and TRBJ2-7; 8 nucleotides line up with TRBD1. The ends lost 6 bases at V and 6 bases at J; junction bases unmatched: 7. Germline CDR1 reads MNHEY; CDR2 reads SVGAGI. This CDR3 comprises 13 residues. CDR3 sequence reads: CASRYQGAAEQYF. CDR3 DNA sequence: TGTGCCAGCAGATACCAGGGGGCCGCCGAGCAGTACTTC.

This clone has a handful of counts. The V gene is TRBV2, the J gene TRBJ1-5, with TRBD1 matching 9 bases. Germline V gene sequence: CDR1 SNHLY, CDR2 FYNNEI. This CDR3 region has 15 residues. J lost 4 bases, V lost 5 bases, and 6 bases had no gene match. The CDR3 nucleotides read TGTGCCAGCAGTTCGGACAGGGGACGTAATCAGCCCCAGCATTTT. Its translation is CASSSDRGRNQPQHF.

The rearrangement links TRBV29-1 to TRBJ2-7; 8 bases are shared with TRBD1. The germline CDR1 and CDR2 sequences are SQVTM and ANQGSEA. This CDR3 is built from 14 residues. After removal of 5 bases from V and 1 base from J, the junction contained 7 bases not matched to a gene. CDR3 nucleotides: TGCAGCGTTTCCGGGACAGGTGTTTCCTACGAGCAGTACTTC. Its protein is CSVSGTGVSYEQYF.

There are a few counts of this clone. The V and J genes are TRBV10-1 and TRBJ2-5, with D perhaps TRBD2 (6 bases). The germline V gene encodes CDR1 WNHNN and CDR2 SYGVQD (reference sequence). There are 12 residues in the CDR3. V lost 6 bases and J 7 bases, leaving 12 bases between the germline ends. CDR3 loop: CASRETGGTQYF. As DNA, the CDR3 is TGCGCCAGCAGAGAGACCGGGGGGACCCAGTACTTC.

This chain uses TRBV28 with TRBJ1-1; 8 bases agree with TRBD1. The V and J ends lost 2 bases and 10 bases, in that order; junction bases with no gene match: 3. The CDR3 is 12 residues long. CDR1 and CDR2 from the germline V gene are MDHEN and SYDVKM. This CDR3 reads CASSLEDRVAFF. CDR3 DNA sequence: TGTGCCAGCAGTTTAGAGGACAGGGTAGCTTTCTTT.

J is TRBJ2-7 and V is TRBV4-1, with 7 bases that match TRBD1. CDR1 is MGHRA, CDR2 YSYEKL, per germline. With V trimmed by 4 bases and J by 0 bases, 6 bases remained unmatched. The CDR3 runs 15 residues. Here the CDR3 DNA reads TGCGCCAGCAGCCTCTCCGGGACAGCCTCCTACGAGCAGTACTTC. As protein: CASSLSGTASYEQYF.